This TCR beta chain originates from a study of cytomegalovirus exposure and HLA in healthy donors. Use of 60 Vbeta and 13 Jbeta primers characterized the PCR. Only in-frame clones appear in the TCRdb table, and some are missing; sequencing was by immunoSEQ multiplex PCR. Of over 100,000 clones in the sample, approximately 60% are singletons; the top ten hold 2% to 2.5%. The CDR3 covers 14 residues. Per the germline V gene, CDR1 is SGHNT and CDR2 is YYREEE (reference sequence). Unmatched junction bases numbered 3, after V lost 4 bases and J lost 6 bases. General observations from the study: Using the classifier, cytomegalovirus status was reportedly diagnosed with high specificity and sensitivity.

Concerning this clone: Its antigen is unidentified.

The receptor was isolated from a woman aged 40 to 49 in good health and CMV-seronegative. The rearrangement links TRBV5-4 to TRBJ2-2, with TRBD2 matching over 10 bases. The sequenced sample consisted of PBMCs. The CDR3 spells CASSSSGGPGELFF. The CDR3 coding sequence is TGTGCCAGCAGCAGTAGCGGGGGGCCCGGGGAGCTGTTTTTT.